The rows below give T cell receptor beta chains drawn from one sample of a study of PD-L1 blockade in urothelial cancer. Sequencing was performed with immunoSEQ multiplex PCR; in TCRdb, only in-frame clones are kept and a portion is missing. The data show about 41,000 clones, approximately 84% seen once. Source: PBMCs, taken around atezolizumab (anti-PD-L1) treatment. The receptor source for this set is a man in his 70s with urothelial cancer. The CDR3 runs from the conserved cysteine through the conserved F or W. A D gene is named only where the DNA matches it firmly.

CDR3 protein: CASSGRDRVDLAANEKLFF; V gene: TRBV6-1; CDR3 length: 19; J gene: TRBJ1-4; D gene: TRBD1
CDR3 protein: CASSLVQGMEKLFF; V gene: TRBV5-1; CDR3 length: 14; J gene: TRBJ1-4; D gene: NA
CDR3 protein: CASSFQVKSGYTF; V gene: TRBV2; CDR3 length: 13; J gene: TRBJ1-2; D gene: NA
CDR3 protein: CASSLMGLAVTDTQYF; V gene: TRBV5-4; CDR3 length: 16; J gene: TRBJ2-3; D gene: TRBD2
CDR3 protein: CASSVDLAGRSEQFF; V gene: TRBV9; CDR3 length: 15; J gene: TRBJ2-1; D gene: NA
CDR3 protein: CATSRLRTSEAEQYF; V gene: TRBV15; CDR3 length: 15; J gene: TRBJ2-7; D gene: TRBD2
CDR3 protein: CASALSGGARPYEQYF; V gene: TRBV28; CDR3 length: 16; J gene: TRBJ2-7; D gene: TRBD2
CDR3 protein: CASHRDRTYEQYF; V gene: TRBV18; CDR3 length: 13; J gene: TRBJ2-7; D gene: TRBD1
CDR3 protein: CASSIAGELFF; V gene: TRBV19; CDR3 length: 11; J gene: TRBJ2-2; D gene: NA
CDR3 protein: CASSTRTSGSGRYNEQFF; V gene: TRBV28; CDR3 length: 18; J gene: TRBJ2-1; D gene: TRBD2
CDR3 protein: CASSQDRMAGGGPQYF; V gene: TRBV4-1; CDR3 length: 16; J gene: TRBJ2-7; D gene: TRBD1
CDR3 protein: CASSPPDRGMNTEAFF; V gene: TRBV19; CDR3 length: 16; J gene: TRBJ1-1; D gene: TRBD1
CDR3 protein: CASSEFGTGELFF; V gene: TRBV25-1; CDR3 length: 13; J gene: TRBJ2-2; D gene: NA
CDR3 protein: CASSPTGRNQPQHF; V gene: TRBV7-2; CDR3 length: 14; J gene: TRBJ1-5; D gene: TRBD1
CDR3 protein: CASSLRAGDGTGELFF; V gene: TRBV25-1; CDR3 length: 16; J gene: TRBJ2-2; D gene: TRBD2
CDR3 protein: CASSQDTSGIQETQYF; V gene: TRBV14; CDR3 length: 16; J gene: TRBJ2-5; D gene: NA
CDR3 protein: CASSRGPSANQPQHF; V gene: TRBV5-6; CDR3 length: 15; J gene: TRBJ1-5; D gene: TRBD1
CDR3 protein: CASSPAEGSGTYEQYF; V gene: TRBV27; CDR3 length: 16; J gene: TRBJ2-7; D gene: TRBD2
CDR3 protein: CASSAEDRGTTEAFF; V gene: TRBV2; CDR3 length: 15; J gene: TRBJ1-1; D gene: TRBD1
CDR3 protein: CASSLARLAVEQYF; V gene: TRBV7-8; CDR3 length: 14; J gene: TRBJ2-7; D gene: TRBD2
CDR3 protein: CAIKQGAGVDTQYF; V gene: TRBV7-2; CDR3 length: 14; J gene: TRBJ2-3; D gene: TRBD2
CDR3 protein: CASSFMQGGYGYTF; V gene: TRBV5-4; CDR3 length: 14; J gene: TRBJ1-2; D gene: NA
CDR3 protein: CASSVLGGGEQFF; V gene: TRBV11-3; CDR3 length: 13; J gene: TRBJ2-1; D gene: NA
CDR3 protein: CASRFPGQGYEQYF; V gene: TRBV28; CDR3 length: 14; J gene: TRBJ2-7; D gene: TRBD1
CDR3 protein: CASSDRGTDTQYF; V gene: TRBV25-1; CDR3 length: 13; J gene: TRBJ2-3; D gene: NA
CDR3 protein: CATSSLRGAATNEKLFF; V gene: TRBV15; CDR3 length: 17; J gene: TRBJ1-4; D gene: NA
CDR3 protein: CASTHDPSGSGVEFF; V gene: TRBV6-1; CDR3 length: 15; J gene: TRBJ2-1; D gene: TRBD2
CDR3 protein: CASSLEGGAGRNTIYF; V gene: TRBV5-1; CDR3 length: 16; J gene: TRBJ1-3; D gene: TRBD1
CDR3 protein: CASSRGPQETQYF; V gene: TRBV4-1; CDR3 length: 13; J gene: TRBJ2-5; D gene: NA
CDR3 protein: CAWIPTGGFYNEQFF; V gene: TRBV30; CDR3 length: 15; J gene: TRBJ2-1; D gene: TRBD1
CDR3 protein: CASSYSGTGPNEQYF; V gene: TRBV6-5; CDR3 length: 15; J gene: TRBJ2-7; D gene: TRBD1
CDR3 protein: CASSRGTGDQPQHF; V gene: TRBV6-5; CDR3 length: 14; J gene: TRBJ1-5; D gene: TRBD1
CDR3 protein: CASRGLHNEQFF; V gene: TRBV5-1; CDR3 length: 12; J gene: TRBJ2-1; D gene: NA
CDR3 protein: CASSEGQGSAYGYTF; V gene: TRBV18; CDR3 length: 15; J gene: TRBJ1-2; D gene: TRBD1
CDR3 protein: CASSTAGAWNQPQHF; V gene: TRBV19; CDR3 length: 15; J gene: TRBJ1-5; D gene: NA
CDR3 protein: CASSQGTSGRALETQYF; V gene: TRBV4-1; CDR3 length: 17; J gene: TRBJ2-5; D gene: TRBD2
CDR3 protein: CASSRYLGQSGEKLFF; V gene: TRBV11-2; CDR3 length: 16; J gene: TRBJ1-4; D gene: NA
CDR3 protein: CASLSGGTYEQYF; V gene: TRBV2; CDR3 length: 13; J gene: TRBJ2-7; D gene: TRBD2
CDR3 protein: CASSLDRGSYGYTF; V gene: TRBV28; CDR3 length: 14; J gene: TRBJ1-2; D gene: TRBD1
CDR3 protein: CASTPRVGGALLNEQFF; V gene: TRBV27; CDR3 length: 17; J gene: TRBJ2-1; D gene: NA